A single sample is the source of the 13 T cell receptor beta chains below, sequenced in a study of post-analysis software for immune sequencing data. Notes on the study in general: Patients used about five TRBV segments, including TRBV5-6, TRBV5-1 and TRBV20-1, more often than controls.

No antigens are known for them. Unique molecular identifiers had been added to the TCR beta cDNA libraries. From the PCR reads, TCRdb called clonotypes with MiXCR, one entry per CDR3 protein. The sample lists fewer than 700,000 distinct CDR3 sequences, around 44% occurring once. What was sequenced was blood. The source of these receptors is a girl aged 5-17 years with multiple sclerosis.

This clonotype was observed a handful of times. The rearrangement links TRBV5-4 to TRBJ2-1, with 8 bases aligning to TRBD1. The CDR3 spans 14 residues. V was clipped by 4 bases and J by 7 bases; unmatched bases: 7. Germline V CDR1 and CDR2: SGHNT, YYREEE (reference sequence). CDR3 sequence: CASSLQGARNEQFF. The CDR3 DNA reads as TGTGCCAGCAGCCTCCAGGGGGCGCGGAATGAGCAGTTCTTC.

This clonotype was seen more than once but under ten times. The chain carries TRBV20-1 and TRBJ2-1; 7 bases match TRBD1. The CDR3 is 17 residues long. Germline values: CDR1 DFQATT, CDR2 SNEGSKA (reference sequence). The junction had 12 bases not matched to a gene; V was cut back by 0 bases and J by 4 bases. CDR3: CSARDYLGQGDYNEQFF. CDR3 DNA: TGCAGTGCTAGAGATTACTTAGGGCAGGGGGATTACAATGAGCAGTTCTTC.

The chain carries TRBV5-1 and TRBJ2-3; D uncertain. V was cut by 5 bases and J by 1 base, with 11 bases left in between. Per germline, CDR1 SGHRS and CDR2 YFSETQ. This CDR3 is built from 14 residues. The DNA of the CDR3 is TGCGCCAGCAGAGATGGCGGAGGCACAGATACGCAGTATTTT. Translating gives CASRDGGGTDTQYF.

This clonotype was observed a few times. This chain connects TRBV24-1 to TRBJ2-5; tentatively, D is TRBD1 (6 bases). Trimming cost V 3 bases and J 4 bases, with 11 bases left between them. The germline gives CDR1 KGHDR, CDR2 SFDVKD. The CDR3 is 14 amino acids. CDR3: CATSDPGTSETQYF. The CDR3 bases are TGTGCCACCAGTGATCCCGGGACATCAGAGACCCAGTACTTC.

This clonotype was detected only a few times. The chain links TRBV20-1 to TRBJ2-3; 7 bases match TRBD2. In germline, CDR1 is DFQATT, CDR2 SNEGSKA (reference sequence). CDR3 length: 14 amino acids. The V and J ends lost 4 bases and 1 base, in that order; junction bases with no gene match: 5. The CDR3 DNA reads TGCAGTGCTACCGAGCGGGGCGGCACAGATACGCAGTATTTT. This codes for CSATERGGTDTQYF.

This sequence joins TRBV10-3 and TRBJ2-5, with D tentatively TRBD2 (6 bases). The V gene lost 3 bases and the J gene lost 2 bases, with 13 bases spanning the gap. Germline CDR1 reads ENHRY; CDR2 reads SYGVKD. This CDR3 contains 15 residues. CDR3: CAISDEGGRQETQYF. In DNA, the CDR3 is TGTGCCATCAGTGATGAGGGAGGCAGGCAAGAGACCCAGTACTTC.

This clonotype was found a few times. The genes are TRBV5-1 and TRBJ2-1; the D gene is possibly TRBD2 (6 bases). CDR3 size: 14 residues. From germline, CDR1 is SGHRS and CDR2 YFSETQ. V was trimmed by 3 bases and J by 4 bases, leaving 11 bases between them. CDR3 coding DNA: TGCGCCAGCAGCTCCGGGGACTTTTACAATGAGCAGTTCTTC. This codes for CASSSGDFYNEQFF. The full variable domain, completed using reference TRBV5-1 and TRBJ2-1, is KAGVTQTPRYLIKTRGQQVTLSCSPISGHRSVSWYQQTPGQGLQFLFEYFSETQRNKGNFPGRFSGRQFSNSRSEMNVSTLELGDSALYLCASSSGDFYNEQFFGPGTRLTVL.

This clonotype was counted a single time. This chain connects TRBV12-3 or TRBV12-4 to TRBJ2-1; 8 bases line up with TRBD2. The CDR3 has 15 residues. V lost 4 bases, J lost 0 bases, and 2 bases stayed unmatched. CDR3 nucleotide sequence: TGTGCCAGCAGTTCGCGGGAGGACTCCTACAATGAGCAGTTCTTC. Translation: CASSSREDSYNEQFF.

A remark on this clonotype: The junction and the germline gene differ at one end; a read error may be behind it. The V gene is TRBV4-1, the J gene TRBJ2-7; D gene ambiguous. The CDR3 is 16 residues long. Per the germline V gene, CDR1 is MGHRA and CDR2 is YSYEKL. CDR3 nucleotides: TGCGCCGGCAGCCCTCGGCCCGGAGCCGAACCCTACGAGCAGTACTTC. Translated: CAGSPRPGAEPYEQYF.

The rearrangement joins TRBV12-3 or TRBV12-4 to TRBJ2-1, with 9 bases lining up with TRBD1. With V trimmed by 7 bases and J by 7 bases, 11 bases remained unmatched. The CDR3 is 15 amino acids. In DNA, the CDR3 is TGTGCCAGCACCTCTCGGACAGGGGCTCTGAATGAGCAGTTCTTC. Its translation is CASTSRTGALNEQFF.

The gene calls are TRBV20-1 and TRBJ2-5; D is tentatively TRBD1 or TRBD2 (6 bases each). CDR1 is DFQATT, CDR2 SNEGSKA, per germline (reference sequence). V was trimmed by 6 bases and J by 4 bases, leaving 18 bases between them. The CDR3 is 14 residues long. The CDR3 DNA sequence: TGCAGTGCCCCAAAAGGGGGGCTTCTAGAGACCCAGTACTTC. It codes for CSAPKGGLLETQYF.

The CDR3 bases are TGTGCCAGCAGCTTGACTAGCGACAATGAGCAGTTCTTC. This translates into CASSLTSDNEQFF. The V and J genes are TRBV7-9 and TRBJ2-1; 8 bases map to TRBD2. CDR1 is SEHNR, CDR2 FQNEAQ, per germline (reference sequence). The CDR3 extends over 13 amino acids. V was pared by 3 bases and J by 5 bases, with 0 bases of the junction left unmatched.

This chain connects TRBV11-3 to TRBJ2-7; possible D gene TRBD2, 6 bases. With the DNA end fitting TRBJ2-5 better, the J assignment may be wrong. Germline loops: CDR1 SGHNT, CDR2 YENEEA. There are 12 residues in the CDR3. The CDR3 protein is CASSFRGGTQYF. CDR3 nucleotides: TGTGCCAGCAGCTTCCGGGGAGGGACCCAGTACTTC.